The sequence of this T cell receptor (beta chain) was determined in a study of shared clonotypes between healthy human individuals. There are 14 residues in the CDR3. In germline, CDR1 is SGHRS, CDR2 YFSETQ. Trimming cost V 1 base and J 4 bases, with 11 bases left between them. A note on this clone: In the same sample, other DNA sequences code for this CDR3.

Only in-frame clones appear in the TCRdb table, and some are missing; sequencing was by immunoSEQ multiplex PCR. The data hold more than 2,000,000 clones, with over 85% observed a single time. The sequenced sample was naive CD4+ T cells sorted from blood. Subset noted: CD45RA+ positively selected. This sequence joins TRBV5-1 and TRBJ2-5, with D tentatively TRBD1 or TRBD2 (5 bases each). The sequence was obtained from a man in his late teens or twenties in good health. The CDR3 is CASSLPGGGETQYF. The CDR3 DNA reads TGCGCCAGCAGCTTGCCGGGTGGGGGAGAGACCCAGTACTTC. Full variable domain (outside the CDR3, taken from reference TRBV5-1 and TRBJ2-5): KAGVTQTPRYLIKTRGQQVTLSCSPISGHRSVSWYQQTPGQGLQFLFEYFSETQRNKGNFPGRFSGRQFSNSRSEMNVSTLELGDSALYLCASSLPGGGETQYFGPGTRLLVL.